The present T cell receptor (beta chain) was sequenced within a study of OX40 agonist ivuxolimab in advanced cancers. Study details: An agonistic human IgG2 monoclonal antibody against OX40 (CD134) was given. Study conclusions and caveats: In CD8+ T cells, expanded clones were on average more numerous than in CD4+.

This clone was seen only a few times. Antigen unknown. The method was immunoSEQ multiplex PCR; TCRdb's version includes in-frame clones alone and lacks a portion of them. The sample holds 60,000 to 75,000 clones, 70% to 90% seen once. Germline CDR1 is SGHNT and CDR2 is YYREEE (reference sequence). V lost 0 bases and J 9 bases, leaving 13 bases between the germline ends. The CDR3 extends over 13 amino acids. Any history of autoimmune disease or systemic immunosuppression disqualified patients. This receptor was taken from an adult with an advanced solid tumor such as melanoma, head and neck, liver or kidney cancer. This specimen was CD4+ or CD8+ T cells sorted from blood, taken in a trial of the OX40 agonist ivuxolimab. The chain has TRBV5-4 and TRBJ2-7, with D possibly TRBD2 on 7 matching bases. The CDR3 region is CASSLAGGRGQYF. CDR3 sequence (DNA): TGTGCCAGCAGCTTGGCGGGGGGCCGTGGGCAGTACTTC.